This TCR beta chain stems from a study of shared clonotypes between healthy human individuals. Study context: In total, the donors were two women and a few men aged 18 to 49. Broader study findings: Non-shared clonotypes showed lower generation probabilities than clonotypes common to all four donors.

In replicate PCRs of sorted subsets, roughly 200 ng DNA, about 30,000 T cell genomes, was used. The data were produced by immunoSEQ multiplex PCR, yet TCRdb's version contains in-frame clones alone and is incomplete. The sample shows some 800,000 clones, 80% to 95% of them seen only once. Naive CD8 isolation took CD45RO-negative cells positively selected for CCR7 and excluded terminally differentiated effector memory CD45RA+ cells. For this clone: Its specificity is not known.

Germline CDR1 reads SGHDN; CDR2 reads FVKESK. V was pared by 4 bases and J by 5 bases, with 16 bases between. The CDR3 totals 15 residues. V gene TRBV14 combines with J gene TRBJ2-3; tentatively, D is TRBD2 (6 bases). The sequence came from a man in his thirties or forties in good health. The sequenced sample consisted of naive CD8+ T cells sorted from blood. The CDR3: CASSPAGLGQDTQYF. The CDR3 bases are TGTGCCAGCAGCCCCGCGGGACTGGGGCAAGATACGCAGTATTTT.